The 8 T cell receptor beta chains in this list originate from one sample, sequenced in a study of IL-17A CD8 T cells in psoriatic arthritis synovium. After 1.5 hours of PMA and ionomycin stimulation, cells were labeled by IL-17A and IFNgamma secretion assays. Actively inflamed joints of psoriatic arthritis patients supplied the aspirated synovial fluid. Generated by immunoSEQ multiplex PCR, the TCRdb table keeps only in-frame clones and is missing some. The profile shows around 2,000 clones, over 60% of them singletons. Sequenced sample: IFN-gamma+ CD8+ T cells from synovial fluid. The subset denotes: IL-17A-IFNgamma+ memory CD8+ (Tc1) cells. The receptors here all came from a human donor with psoriatic arthritis.

CDR3 DNA: TGTGCCAGCAGTTTTCTAGCGGGAGGACAAGAGACCCAGTACTTC. As protein: CASSFLAGGQETQYF. The rearrangement joins TRBV27 to TRBJ2-5, with TRBD2 matching 11 bases. V lost 3 bases, J lost 2 bases, and 2 bases stayed unmatched. CDR1 is MNHEY and CDR2 is SMNVEV in the germline V gene (reference sequence). The CDR3 sequence is 15 residues long.

The V call is TRBV28, the J call TRBJ2-3, with a weak D call TRBD2 (6 bases). V shed 5 bases and J shed 2 bases, with 20 bases lying between them. The germline gives CDR1 MDHEN, CDR2 SYDVKM. This CDR3 spans 17 amino acids. CDR3 sequence: CASSSVGGVTYTDTQYF. Written as DNA, the CDR3 is TGTGCCAGCAGTAGCGTGGGGGGAGTGACTTACACAGATACGCAGTATTTT.

The chain links TRBV6-1 to TRBJ2-7, with TRBD1 matching 7 bases. In germline, CDR1 is MNHNS, CDR2 SASEGT. After removal of 5 bases from V and 2 bases from J, the junction contained 6 bases not matched to a gene. The CDR3 covers 14 residues. CDR3 loop: CASSPRTGTYEQYV. CDR3 DNA sequence: TGTGCCAGCAGTCCGCGGACAGGAACCTACGAGCAGTACGTC.

The V gene is TRBV5-1, the J gene TRBJ2-3; 8 bases are shared with TRBD2. The CDR3 loop spans 15 amino acids. CDR1 and CDR2 from the germline V gene are SGHRS and YFSETQ. V shed 4 bases, J shed 5 bases, and the junction held 9 bases outside the gene matches. The CDR3 protein is CASSGRGAQRDTQYF. DNA of the CDR3: TGCGCCAGCAGCGGGCGGGGGGCTCAAAGAGATACGCAGTATTTT.

This clone was found a few times. The V and J genes are TRBV27 and TRBJ2-6; D assignment may be TRBD1 or TRBD2 (5 bases each). This CDR3 region has 16 residues. Trimming stripped 5 bases from V and 0 bases from J, with 11 bases between. Germline V gene lookup returns CDR1 MNHEY and CDR2 SMNVEV (reference sequence). The CDR3 DNA reads as TGTGCCAGCAGTCCCAATGGGGGCTCTGGGGCCAACGTCCTGACTTTC. Translating gives CASSPNGGSGANVLTF.

The chain carries TRBV28 and TRBJ2-1, with D perhaps TRBD1 (6 bases). Germline V CDR1 and CDR2: MDHEN, SYDVKM. V was pared by 6 bases and J by 1 base, with 10 bases between. This CDR3 has 14 amino acids. CDR3 coding DNA: TGTGCCAGCAGCATTAGGGGGTCCTACAATGAGCAGTTCTTC. Translating gives CASSIRGSYNEQFF.

The chain uses TRBV7-9 and TRBJ2-3; TRBD2 aligns across 9 bases. After removal of 5 bases from V and 2 bases from J, the junction contained 8 bases not matched to a gene. The CDR3 is 16 residues long. CDR1 is SEHNR, CDR2 FQNEAQ, per germline (reference sequence). This CDR3 is CASSPWTSADTDTQYF. For the CDR3, the DNA is TGTGCCAGCAGCCCCTGGACTAGCGCCGACACAGATACGCAGTATTTT.

This chain joins TRBV9 and TRBJ2-1, with 8 bases identical to TRBD2. The V segment lost 4 bases and the J segment 4 bases; nucleotides outside the gene matches: 7. This CDR3 region has 15 residues. The germline V gene encodes CDR1 SGDLS and CDR2 YYNGEE. The CDR3 reads CASSPAGVSYNEQFF. DNA of the CDR3: TGTGCCAGCAGCCCAGCGGGAGTGAGTTACAATGAGCAGTTCTTC.